The 24 T cell receptor beta chains in this list originate from one sample, sequenced in a study of beta chain features in type 1 diabetes. For these receptors, no antigen is known. Sequenced material consisted of expressed TCRB transcripts (all of the isolated RNA was reverse transcribed). Repertoires were generated with immunoSEQ multiplex PCR, while TCRdb's copy carries only in-frame clones and drops some. Found here are approximately 260,000 clones, about 20% of them singletons; the top ten hold 0.025% to 0.035%. Study results and caveats: A moderate, significant TCRB CDR3 shortening appeared in type 1 diabetes across four CD4+ subsets.

The sequenced sample was naive CD4+ T cells from blood. The source is a middle-aged woman with type 1 diabetes.

The chain employs TRBV9 and TRBJ1-1; D call uncertain. This CDR3 has 12 amino acids. With 0 bases removed from V and 3 bases from J, the gap between germline ends came to 3 bases. Germline-derived CDR1 and CDR2 are SGDLS and YYNGEE. As DNA, the CDR3 is TGTGCCAGCAGCGTAGCGGACACTGAAGCTTTCTTT. It yields the protein CASSVADTEAFF.

The rearrangement links TRBV7-2 to TRBJ2-1, with D possibly being TRBD1 (5 bases). Trimming removed 7 bases at V and 0 bases at J, with 16 bases between. This CDR3 has 16 residues. Germline CDR1 reads SGHTA; CDR2 reads FQGNSA. The CDR3 bases are TGTGCCAGCACCCCCCAGGGCGACCTCTCCTACAATGAGCAGTTCTTC. The encoded protein is CASTPQGDLSYNEQFF.

V usage is TRBV10-3 and J usage is TRBJ2-4; D not resolved. The CDR3 is 12 residues long. V gave up 2 bases and J gave up 9 bases, with 8 bases separating them. The V gene's germline CDR1 is ENHRY and CDR2 SYGVKD. Written as DNA, the CDR3 is TGTGCCATCAGTGAGGCCACGGGCATTCAGTACTTC. Amino acid sequence: CAISEATGIQYF.

The chain has TRBV9 and TRBJ2-1; 9 bases match TRBD1. The CDR3 sequence is 16 residues long. Germline lookup yields CDR1 SGDLS and CDR2 YYNGEE. Trimming cost V 4 bases and J 8 bases; bases outside gene matches: 13. Here the CDR3 reads CASSIRPGTGRDEQFF. CDR3 DNA sequence: TGTGCCAGCAGCATCCGCCCCGGGACAGGGAGGGATGAGCAGTTCTTC.

The genes are TRBV2 and TRBJ1-1; weak D call: TRBD1 (6 bases). V was shortened by 3 bases and J by 6 bases, with 11 bases between the two germline ends. Germline V gene sequence: CDR1 SNHLY, CDR2 FYNNEI. The length of the CDR3 is 13 residues. CDR3 amino acids: CASSEDSIAEAFF. CDR3 DNA: TGTGCCAGCAGTGAGGACAGTATCGCTGAAGCTTTCTTT.

CDR3 residues: CASSLTGEKLFF. The CDR3 coding sequence is TGTGCCAGCAGCTTAACCGGTGAAAAACTGTTTTTT. The chain uses TRBV11-2 and TRBJ1-4; the D is unclear. Germline V CDR1 and CDR2: SGHAT, FQNNGV. The ends were cut back, 2 bases at V and 7 bases at J, with 5 bases in the middle. The CDR3 consists of 12 residues. Full variable domain (rest looked up from reference TRBV11-2 and TRBJ1-4): EAGVAQSPRYKIIEKRQSVAFWCNPISGHATLYWYQQILGQGPKLLIQFQNNGVVDDSQLPKDRFSAERLKGVDSTLKIQPAKLEDSAVYLCASSLTGEKLFFGSGTQLSVL.

In its sample, this clone was seen a few times. The chain links TRBV5-1 to TRBJ1-2; 9 positions match TRBD1. Germline loops: CDR1 SGHRS, CDR2 YFSETQ. J gave up 8 bases and V 0 bases, and 5 bases lay outside the gene matches. The CDR3 totals 14 residues. The CDR3 protein is CASSLEGQGQGYTF. CDR3 nucleotides: TGCGCCAGCAGCTTGGAGGGACAGGGACAAGGCTACACCTTC.

The chain couples TRBV19 to TRBJ1-5; D is possibly TRBD1 (6 bases). V was clipped by 5 bases and J by 5 bases, with 10 bases between them. The CDR3 is 13 residues long. Germline lookup yields CDR1 LNHDA and CDR2 SQIVND (reference sequence). The CDR3 spells CASSWAGDQPQHF. CDR3 nucleotide sequence: TGTGCCAGTAGTTGGGCAGGGGATCAGCCCCAGCATTTT.

The genes are TRBV4-3 and TRBJ2-1; 9 nucleotides line up with TRBD2. Looked up from germline, CDR1 is LGHNA and CDR2 is YSLEER. The CDR3 consists of 18 residues. V shed 0 bases, J shed 10 bases, and the junction held 16 bases outside the gene matches. The CDR3 DNA reads TGCGCCAGCAGCCAAGATGGGCGGCGGGGGGGGTTACCATCAGAGCAGTTCTTC. Amino acid sequence: CASSQDGRRGGLPSEQFF.

The chain employs TRBV29-1 and TRBJ2-7; D unclear. V lost 4 bases and J lost 7, with 14 bases in between. The germline V gene has CDR1 SQVTM and CDR2 ANQGSEA. This CDR3 is built from 12 residues. The CDR3 reads CSVALAVQEQYF. The CDR3 bases are TGCAGCGTTGCGTTGGCTGTCCAGGAGCAGTACTTC.

This sequence joins TRBV28 and TRBJ1-5; D uncertain. This CDR3 region has 13 residues. The V gene lost 4 bases and the J gene lost 3 bases, with 7 bases spanning the gap. From germline, CDR1 is MDHEN and CDR2 SYDVKM. CDR3 in DNA: TGTGCCAGCAGTTCTGGGCTCAATCAGCCCCAGCATTTT. Protein product: CASSSGLNQPQHF. Combining the CDR3 with reference TRBV28 and TRBJ1-5 gives the whole variable domain DVKVTQSSRYLVKRTGEKVFLECVQDMDHENMFWYRQDPGLGLRLIYFSYDVKMKEKGDIPEGYSVSREKKERFSLILESASTNQTSMYLCASSSGLNQPQHFGDGTRLSIL.

J is TRBJ2-3 and V is TRBV30; 11 positions match TRBD2. V dropped 3 bases and J dropped 4; count of bases not matched to a gene: 3. Per the germline V gene, CDR1 is GTSNPN and CDR2 is SVGIG (reference sequence). The CDR3 runs 14 residues. The chain's CDR3 is CAWRTGLAADTQYF. CDR3 sequence (DNA): TGTGCCTGGAGGACGGGACTAGCGGCAGATACGCAGTATTTT.

The V gene is TRBV29-1, the J gene TRBJ2-7, with TRBD1 matching over 10 bases. The CDR3 totals 14 residues. V shed 4 bases and J 5 bases; nucleotides not matched to a gene: 8. Per germline, CDR1 SQVTM and CDR2 ANQGSEA. CDR3 nucleotides: TGCAGCGTTGCTGGGGGACAGGGGCTACACGAGCAGTACTTC. Translating gives CSVAGGQGLHEQYF.

This chain uses TRBV28 with TRBJ1-1; D is possibly TRBD1 (5 bases). This CDR3 spans 14 amino acids. Germline V CDR1 and CDR2: MDHEN, SYDVKM. V was trimmed by 2 bases and J by 1 base, leaving 8 bases between them. The CDR3: CASSLRQTNTEAFF. CDR3 sequence (DNA): TGTGCCAGCAGTTTAAGACAGACGAACACTGAAGCTTTCTTT.

This chain uses TRBV28 with TRBJ2-7; weak D call: TRBD2 (6 bases). This CDR3 contains 15 residues. V lost 6 bases and J lost 1, with 16 bases in between. Germline V CDR1 and CDR2: MDHEN, SYDVKM. CDR3 sequence reads: CASRSPAGSSYEQYF. The CDR3 DNA follows: TGTGCCAGCAGATCACCAGCGGGTAGTTCCTACGAGCAGTACTTC.

The V gene is TRBV10-3, the J gene TRBJ2-1; the match to TRBD2 covers 9 bases. V lost 2 bases to trimming and J lost 9 bases; unmatched junction nucleotides: 11. Germline assignment: CDR1 ENHRY and CDR2 SYGVKD. This CDR3 comprises 16 residues. The CDR3 reads CAISEGDSGSTGEQFF. DNA for the CDR3: TGTGCCATCAGTGAGGGGGATAGCGGGAGTACCGGTGAGCAGTTCTTC.

V usage is TRBV7-9 and J usage is TRBJ1-4; 7 nucleotides line up with TRBD1. V lost 6 bases to trimming and J lost 7 bases; unmatched junction nucleotides: 8. The CDR3 loop spans 14 amino acids. Per germline, CDR1 SEHNR and CDR2 FQNEAQ (reference sequence). This CDR3 reads CASRGGTVTEKLFF. Written as DNA, the CDR3 is TGTGCCAGCAGGGGCGGGACAGTCACTGAAAAACTGTTTTTT.

In its sample, this clone was seen a few times. This rearrangement joins TRBV30 to TRBJ1-3; the D is unclear. The CDR3 contains 13 residues. Germline V lookup: CDR1 GTSNPN, CDR2 SVGIG (reference sequence). The V and J ends lost 3 bases and 0 bases respectively, with 6 bases between them. The CDR3 protein is CAWRRHSGNTIYF. The CDR3 region has the DNA TGTGCCTGGAGGCGACACTCTGGAAACACCATATATTTT.

The CDR3 is CASSQGPTAQETQYF. For the CDR3, the DNA is TGCGCCAGCAGCCAAGGCCCGACAGCCCAAGAGACCCAGTACTTC. V gene TRBV4-1 combines with J gene TRBJ2-5; D may be TRBD1 (5 bases). Per germline, CDR1 MGHRA and CDR2 YSYEKL. V lost 1 base, J lost 1 base, and 10 bases lay in between. CDR3 size: 15 residues.

J is TRBJ2-3 and V is TRBV5-4; D remains unclear. The CDR3 is made up of 16 amino acids. Between the trimmed V and J ends, which lost 4 bases and 0 bases, there was a span of 15 bases. Germline-derived CDR1 and CDR2 are SGHNT and YYREEE (reference sequence). The CDR3, as DNA: TGTGCCAGCAGCGCCCCGACACGGCCCAGCACAGATACGCAGTATTTT. This encodes CASSAPTRPSTDTQYF. The full variable domain, with the rest looked up from reference TRBV5-4 and TRBJ2-3, is ETGVTQSPTHLIKTRGQQVTLRCSSQSGHNTVSWYQQALGQGPQFIFQYYREEENGRGNFPPRFSGLQFPNYSSELNVNALELDDSALYLCASSAPTRPSTDTQYFGPGTRLTVL.

The V call is TRBV7-2, the J call TRBJ1-1; the D is unclear. The V gene lost 5 bases and the J gene lost 1 base, with 14 bases spanning the gap. The CDR3 runs to 15 residues. Looked up from germline, CDR1 is SGHTA and CDR2 is FQGNSA. The chain's CDR3 is CASSLLLAGNTEAFF. CDR3 sequence (DNA): TGTGCCAGCAGCCTCCTACTGGCAGGGAACACTGAAGCTTTCTTT.

This clone has a handful of counts. The J gene is TRBJ1-1, the V gene TRBV7-9; 9 bases are shared with TRBD1. From germline, CDR1 is SEHNR and CDR2 FQNEAQ (reference sequence). This CDR3 has 11 residues. V lost 5 bases and J lost 10; bases outside the gene matches: 2. The DNA for the CDR3 is TGTGCCAGCAGCCAGGGACAGGGAGCTTTCTTT. Protein: CASSQGQGAFF.

This clone turned up a few times. The V gene is TRBV28, the J gene TRBJ2-7; the match to TRBD2 covers 10 bases. CDR1 is MDHEN, CDR2 SYDVKM, per germline. CDR3 length: 14 residues. After removal of 5 bases from V and 5 bases from J, the junction contained 6 bases not matched to a gene. CDR3 sequence: CASSPLAGGDEQYF. In DNA form, the CDR3 reads TGTGCCAGCAGTCCTTTAGCGGGGGGTGACGAGCAGTACTTC.

The chain recombines TRBV7-2 with TRBJ2-4, with D maybe TRBD1 (6 bases). Germline lookup yields CDR1 SGHTA and CDR2 FQGNSA. V was clipped by 4 bases and J by 0 bases, with 13 bases between them. The CDR3 totals 16 residues. This chain's CDR3 is CASSSGQSLAKNIQYF. CDR3 bases: TGTGCCAGCAGCTCAGGACAGAGCCTAGCCAAAAACATTCAGTACTTC.